Following are 21 T cell receptor beta chains from one sample sequenced in a study of shared clonotypes between healthy human individuals. Sequencing was performed with immunoSEQ multiplex PCR; in TCRdb, only in-frame clones are kept and a portion is missing. The sample records some 300,000 clones, about 73% being singletons. The sample was memory CD4+ T cells sorted from blood. Noted subset: CD45RA-negative fraction. The source of these receptors is a man under 40 in good health.

This clone was seen more than once but under ten times. The chain has TRBV4-1 and TRBJ2-1; D perhaps matches TRBD2 (5 bases). V lost 8 bases and J lost 7, with 12 bases in between. The CDR3 contains 12 residues. CDR1 is MGHRA, CDR2 YSYEKL, per germline. As DNA, the CDR3 is TGCGCCAGCTCTCGGGGTTGGAATGAGCAGTTCTTC. This gives the protein CASSRGWNEQFF.

The chain couples TRBV27 to TRBJ2-5, with 9 nucleotides matching TRBD1. This CDR3 contains 14 residues. V shed 3 bases, J shed 5 bases, and the junction held 4 bases outside the gene matches. CDR1 is MNHEY, CDR2 SMNVEV, per germline (reference sequence). In DNA form, the CDR3 reads TGTGCCAGCAGTTTGGGGACAGGGCATGAGACCCAGTACTTC. Amino acids: CASSLGTGHETQYF.

The genes are TRBV27 and TRBJ2-7; TRBD1 matches at 8 bases. Per the germline V gene, CDR1 is MNHEY and CDR2 is SMNVEV (reference sequence). With V trimmed by 7 bases and J by 2 bases, 7 bases remained unmatched. The CDR3 sequence is 14 residues long. The CDR3 DNA reads TGTGCCAGCACTAAAACGACAGGGGCCTACGAGCAGTACTTC. Translation: CASTKTTGAYEQYF.

About this clone itself: Germline is not matched at one junction end, which may reflect a read error. This rearrangement joins TRBV7-7 to TRBJ2-1; TRBD1 agrees at 9 bases. Germline V lookup: CDR1 SSHAT, CDR2 FNYEAQ (reference sequence). The CDR3 has 13 residues. The CDR3 DNA sequence: TGTGCTAGCAGCCGGGACAGGGCCAATGAGCAGTTCTTC. Its translation: CASSRDRANEQFF.

The CDR3 nucleotides read TGTGCCAGCACACAAAACAGGGTTGGCTATCAGCCCCAGCATTTT. It specifies CASTQNRVGYQPQHF. The chain couples TRBV28 to TRBJ1-5; TRBD1 is a possible D gene (6 bases). Germline loops: CDR1 MDHEN, CDR2 SYDVKM. This CDR3 comprises 15 residues. Trimming took 7 bases from V and 5 from J, leaving 18 bases between them.

This chain links TRBV18 with TRBJ1-2; 8 bases match TRBD1. The CDR3 consists of 14 residues. Germline lookup yields CDR1 KGHSH and CDR2 LQKENI. V lost 2 bases to trimming and J lost 8 bases; unmatched junction nucleotides: 7. In nucleotides, the CDR3 is TGTGCCAGCTCACCAGCAGGGGGCGATAAGGGCTACACCTTC. It specifies CASSPAGGDKGYTF.

For this clone: Sequence at one end of the junction differs from germline and may be a read error. This sequence joins TRBV7-9 and TRBJ1-3; unclear D gene. The CDR3 length is 17 residues. Germline CDR1 is SEHNR and CDR2 is FQNEAQ (reference sequence). The CDR3: CASSQERPGSSGNTIYF. Written as DNA, the CDR3 is TGCGCCAGCAGCCAAGAGCGTCCGGGAAGCTCTGGAAACACCATATATTTT.

This clone was observed many times. V gene TRBV2 combines with J gene TRBJ2-2; D is unclear. CDR1 is SNHLY and CDR2 is FYNNEI in the germline V gene. The CDR3 runs 14 residues. V was pared by 4 bases and J by 6 bases, with 12 bases between. The CDR3, as DNA: TGTGCCAGCAGTGTGACAATGATGGCCGGGGAGCTGTTTTTT. Translated, it gives CASSVTMMAGELFF. The full variable domain, rest sourced from reference TRBV2 and TRBJ2-2, is EPEVTQTPSHQVTQMGQEVILRCVPISNHLYFYWYRQILGQKVEFLVSFYNNEISEKSEIFDDQFSVERPDGSNFTLKIRSTKLEDSAMYFCASSVTMMAGELFFGEGSRLTVL.

The gene calls are TRBV19 and TRBJ1-1, with D maybe TRBD1 (5 bases). Germline V lookup: CDR1 LNHDA, CDR2 SQIVND (reference sequence). There are 12 residues in the CDR3. V was trimmed by 9 bases and J by 3 bases, leaving 11 bases between them. The DNA for the CDR3 is TGTGCCAGCCGGGGGTTTGACACTGAAGCTTTCTTT. Translating gives CASRGFDTEAFF.

The V gene is TRBV10-2, the J gene TRBJ2-1; 8 bases match TRBD2. Germline CDR1 is WSHSY and CDR2 is SAAADI. V was clipped by 4 bases and J by 6 bases; unmatched bases: 8. This CDR3 comprises 15 residues. The CDR3, as DNA: TGCGCCAGCAGTGTGGCCGGGACTAGGCTCAATGAGCAGTTCTTC. It encodes CASSVAGTRLNEQFF.

The count of this clone is one. Other DNA sequences of this sample code for an identical CDR3. The chain recombines TRBV27 with TRBJ1-5, with TRBD1 identical over 8 bases. This CDR3 comprises 18 residues. Germline V gene sequence: CDR1 MNHEY, CDR2 SMNVEV (reference sequence). The V gene end was trimmed by 3 bases and the J gene end by 0 bases; junction bases not matched to a gene: 10. CDR3 DNA sequence: TGTGCCAGCAGTTTGTCGGGACAGGTTCTATATAGCAATCAGCCCCAGCATTTT. The encoded protein is CASSLSGQVLYSNQPQHF.

The gene calls are TRBV11-2 and TRBJ1-3; perhaps TRBD1 as D (6 bases). V lost 5 bases and J lost 3, with 20 bases in between. CDR3 length equals 17 residues. Looked up from germline, CDR1 is SGHAT and CDR2 is FQNNGV. CDR3 sequence: CASSPRRGGVYGNTIYF. The CDR3 nucleotides are TGTGCCAGCAGCCCCCGCCGAGGGGGAGTTTATGGAAACACCATATATTTT.

The chain has TRBV5-1 and TRBJ2-1, with no clear D. The CDR3 covers 14 residues. The V gene lost 4 bases and the J gene lost 5 bases, with 13 bases spanning the gap. Germline V gene lookup returns CDR1 SGHRS and CDR2 YFSETQ. The CDR3 region is CASSTNVLNNEQFF. CDR3 sequence (DNA): TGCGCCAGCAGCACTAACGTGCTCAACAATGAGCAGTTCTTC.

The chain joins TRBV7-9 to TRBJ1-6, with 7 positions matching TRBD1. Germline lookup yields CDR1 SEHNR and CDR2 FQNEAQ (reference sequence). V lost 5 bases, J lost 0 bases, and 4 bases stayed unmatched. The CDR3 totals 16 residues. CDR3 DNA: TGTGCCAGCAGCCCGGACAGGAGCTCCTATAATTCACCCCTCCACTTT. Translating it yields CASSPDRSSYNSPLHF. Drawing the rest from reference TRBV7-9 and TRBJ1-6, the complete variable domain is DTGVSQNPRHKITKRGQNVTFRCDPISEHNRLYWYRQTLGQGPEFLTYFQNEAQLEKSRLLSDRFSAERPKGSFSTLEIQRTEQGDSAMYLCASSPDRSSYNSPLHFGNGTRLTVT.

J is TRBJ2-3 and V is TRBV29-1, with D perhaps matching TRBD1 or TRBD2 (5 bases each). The CDR3 runs 12 residues. Germline lookup yields CDR1 SQVTM and CDR2 ANQGSEA. V shed 6 bases and J shed 4 bases, with 11 bases lying between them. The CDR3 sequence: CSVKRDADTQYF. CDR3 bases: TGCAGCGTCAAGAGGGACGCAGATACGCAGTATTTT.

This clone was detected ten times or more. Other DNA sequences in the sample encode the same CDR3. The chain carries TRBV7-6 and TRBJ2-1; no clear D. The germline V gene has CDR1 SGHVS and CDR2 FNYEAQ. The CDR3 is 13 residues long. V lost 5 bases and J 0 bases, leaving 5 bases between the germline ends. CDR3 residues: CASSLSSYNEQFF. CDR3 DNA sequence: TGTGCCAGCAGCCTGAGCTCCTACAATGAGCAGTTCTTC. Using reference TRBV7-6 and TRBJ2-1 for the parts outside the CDR3, the full variable domain is GAGVSQSPRYKVTKRGQDVALRCDPISGHVSLYWYRQALGQGPEFLTYFNYEAQQDKSGLPNDRFSAERPEGSISTLTIQRTEQRDSAMYRCASSLSSYNEQFFGPGTRLTVL.

The V and J genes are TRBV2 and TRBJ2-1; 7 bases agree with TRBD2. This CDR3 spans 12 amino acids. The germline V gene encodes CDR1 SNHLY and CDR2 FYNNEI. Trimming cost V 9 bases and J 8 bases; bases outside gene matches: 7. CDR3 DNA: TGTGCCAGTCGCGGGAGTACCGATGAGCAGTTCTTC. Residues: CASRGSTDEQFF.

The chain combines TRBV19 with TRBJ2-1; tentative D call: TRBD1 (6 bases). Germline-derived CDR1 and CDR2 are LNHDA and SQIVND (reference sequence). The CDR3 is made up of 16 amino acids. V lost 2 bases to trimming and J lost 6 bases, with 17 bases between them. CDR3 in DNA: TGTGCCAGTAGTATAACCCCCGCAGGGGTGGGCAATGAGCAGTTCTTC. Amino acid sequence: CASSITPAGVGNEQFF.

The CDR3 DNA reads as TGCAGCGTTGCAGACTTCAATCAGCCCCAGCATTTT. Encoded protein: CSVADFNQPQHF. The chain links TRBV29-1 to TRBJ1-5; unclear D gene. Germline assignment: CDR1 SQVTM and CDR2 ANQGSEA. V lost 4 bases and J lost 3, with 7 bases in between. The CDR3 totals 12 residues.

For the CDR3, the DNA is TGCAGCGCGTGGCTAGCGGGATTTCACGGGGAGCTGTTTTTT. This gives the protein CSAWLAGFHGELFF. V gene TRBV29-1 combines with J gene TRBJ2-2; 9 nucleotides line up with TRBD2. Germline CDR1 reads SQVTM; CDR2 reads ANQGSEA. V trimming: 7 bases; J trimming: 7 bases; junction bases outside the gene matches: 10. CDR3 length equals 14 residues.

The chain's CDR3 is CSARGGSEQYF. DNA for the CDR3: TGCAGTGCTAGGGGTGGGTCCGAGCAGTACTTC. The chain employs TRBV20-1 and TRBJ2-7; no reliable D call. Trimming removed 3 bases at V and 6 bases at J, with 9 bases between. Germline V gene data show CDR1 as DFQATT and CDR2 as SNEGSKA (reference sequence). This CDR3 region has 11 residues.